The 27 T cell receptor beta chains listed next were all sequenced from one sample in a study of shared clonotypes between healthy human individuals. The data were produced by immunoSEQ multiplex PCR, yet TCRdb's version contains in-frame clones alone and is incomplete. The sample lists over 1.5 million clones; approximately 98% were seen once. Sequencing used naive CD4+ T cells sorted from blood. Subset of the sample: CD45RA+ positively selected. The receptor set was obtained from a young man in good health.

This clone was seen a single time. The V call is TRBV6-1, the J call TRBJ1-5; tentative D call: TRBD1 (5 bases). The V gene lost 6 bases and the J gene lost 6 bases, with 12 bases spanning the gap. CDR1 and CDR2 (germline): MNHNS, SASEGT. There are 13 residues in the CDR3. DNA of the CDR3: TGTGCCAGCAGAGTCAGGGACTTTCAGCCCCAGCATTTT. Translation: CASRVRDFQPQHF.

The rearrangement links TRBV7-9 to TRBJ1-5; 7 bases agree with TRBD1. CDR1 is SEHNR, CDR2 FQNEAQ, per germline (reference sequence). The CDR3 is 14 residues long. Trimming at V came to 4 bases and at J to 3 bases, leaving 3 bases not matched to a gene. CDR3 DNA sequence: TGTGCCAGCAGCTCGGGACAGACCAATCAGCCCCAGCATTTT. It is translated as CASSSGQTNQPQHF.

The chain is built from TRBV4-3 and TRBJ2-1, with D hard to call. V lost 0 bases and J lost 0, with 9 bases in between. CDR1 is LGHNA and CDR2 is YSLEER in the germline V gene. The CDR3 length is 16 residues. The chain's CDR3 is CASSQDTPNSYNEQFF. CDR3 bases: TGCGCCAGCAGCCAAGATACCCCTAACTCCTACAATGAGCAGTTCTTC.

The J gene is TRBJ1-5, the V gene TRBV6-5; D gene ambiguous. V was shortened by 7 bases and J by 2 bases, with 12 bases between the two germline ends. Germline V gives CDR1 MNHEY, CDR2 SVGAGI. The CDR3 covers 14 residues. The CDR3 reads CASKTGSGNQPQHF. The CDR3 coding sequence is TGTGCCAGCAAAACTGGCTCGGGCAATCAGCCCCAGCATTTT.

The chain combines TRBV5-5 with TRBJ2-3; weak D call: TRBD2 (6 bases). The ends were cut back, 4 bases at V and 2 bases at J, with 14 bases in the middle. The CDR3 consists of 15 residues. In germline, CDR1 is SGHKS, CDR2 YYEKEE (reference sequence). The CDR3 loop reads CASSRGVGVTDTQYF. The CDR3 DNA reads TGTGCCAGCAGCCGCGGGGTGGGGGTCACAGATACGCAGTATTTT.

The chain joins TRBV20-1 to TRBJ2-7; 9 bases are shared with TRBD1. The V gene end was trimmed by 6 bases and the J gene end by 10 bases; junction bases not matched to a gene: 7. Looked up from germline, CDR1 is DFQATT and CDR2 is SNEGSKA (reference sequence). The CDR3 extends over 11 amino acids. Here the CDR3 DNA reads TGCAGTGCCGGGGACAGGGTGGTACAGTACTTC. Protein product: CSAGDRVVQYF.

To note about this clone: The junction departs from germline at one end; a sequencing error may be responsible. The same CDR3 also results from other DNA sequences found in this sample. The J gene is TRBJ2-3, the V gene TRBV9; no clear D gene. This CDR3 has 13 amino acids. CDR1 and CDR2 from the germline V gene are SGDLS and YYNGEE. In nucleotides, the CDR3 is TGTGCCAGCAGCGTAGTTTCCACAGACACGCAGTATTTT. It yields the protein CASSVVSTDTQYF.

The chain couples TRBV18 to TRBJ2-2; D may be TRBD1 or TRBD2 (5 bases each). The CDR3 runs to 16 residues. CDR1 and CDR2 (germline): KGHSH, LQKENI. Trimming took 4 bases from V and 2 from J, leaving 14 bases between them. CDR3 coding DNA: TGTGCCAGCTCACTGACGTCGAGGGGTAACACCGGGGAGCTGTTTTTT. Translated, it gives CASSLTSRGNTGELFF.

The rearrangement links TRBV7-9 to TRBJ1-2; 8 positions agree with TRBD1. The CDR3 has 16 amino acids. The V gene's germline CDR1 is SEHNR and CDR2 FQNEAQ (reference sequence). The V segment lost 4 bases and the J segment 1 base; nucleotides outside the gene matches: 8. CDR3 in DNA: TGTGCCAGCAGCTCCCAGGGGGCGAACCTTAACTATGGCTACACCTTC. Protein: CASSSQGANLNYGYTF.

This clone was observed once. This chain links TRBV9 with TRBJ2-7; 7 bases line up with TRBD2. The germline gives CDR1 SGDLS, CDR2 YYNGEE. The V gene end was trimmed by 0 bases and the J gene end by 4 bases; junction bases not matched to a gene: 10. The length of the CDR3 is 16 residues. The CDR3 DNA is TGTGCCAGCAGCGTAGGGCAACTAGCGCTGGGGTACGAGCAGTACTTC. Protein product: CASSVGQLALGYEQYF.

The chain carries TRBV28 and TRBJ2-6; D call uncertain. Germline values: CDR1 MDHEN, CDR2 SYDVKM. The CDR3 is 16 residues long. V was shortened by 5 bases and J by 3 bases, with 14 bases between the two germline ends. CDR3 amino acids: CASSIPKMRGANVLTF. CDR3 coding DNA: TGTGCCAGCAGTATACCAAAAATGCGTGGGGCCAACGTCCTGACTTTC.

The V gene is TRBV15, the J gene TRBJ2-7; D may be TRBD2 (5 bases). The CDR3 contains 15 residues. V lost 1 base to trimming and J lost 3 bases, with 13 bases between them. The V gene's germline CDR1 is LNHNV and CDR2 YYDKDF (reference sequence). The CDR3 coding sequence is TGTGCCACCAGCAGAGTGAGAGACGGGAACTACGAGCAGTACTTC. Translating it yields CATSRVRDGNYEQYF.

CDR3: CASSPGQGPMNTEAFF. In DNA, the CDR3 is TGTGCCAGCAGCCCCGGACAGGGGCCAATGAACACTGAAGCTTTCTTT. This sequence joins TRBV5-4 and TRBJ1-1, with 9 bases that match TRBD1. Germline V gene lookup returns CDR1 SGHNT and CDR2 YYREEE (reference sequence). Trimming took 4 bases from V and 0 from J; bases not matched to a gene: 7. The CDR3 is 16 residues long.

Details on this clone: The same CDR3 arises from other DNA sequences in this sample as well. The V gene is TRBV7-2, the J gene TRBJ2-5; 11 positions match TRBD2. The CDR3 covers 15 residues. V was pared by 1 base and J by 2 bases, with 0 bases of the junction left unmatched. CDR1 and CDR2 (germline): SGHTA, FQGNSA. The CDR3 DNA reads TGTGCCAGCAGCTTAGGACTAGCGGGACAAGAGACCCAGTACTTC. Encoded protein: CASSLGLAGQETQYF.

The J gene is TRBJ2-5, the V gene TRBV6-1; 8 bases line up with TRBD2. This CDR3 spans 13 amino acids. Trimming took 7 bases from V and 5 from J; bases not matched to a gene: 6. Germline values: CDR1 MNHNS, CDR2 SASEGT. The CDR3 sequence: CASIRAGEETQYF. The CDR3 DNA reads as TGTGCCAGCATCCGAGCGGGAGAGGAGACCCAGTACTTC.

CDR3 residues: CSGADRGSYTEAFF. The CDR3 nucleotides are TGCAGCGGGGCGGACAGGGGGTCTTACACTGAAGCTTTCTTT. The chain joins TRBV29-1 to TRBJ1-1; the match to TRBD1 covers 10 bases. This CDR3 is 14 amino acids long. V shed 7 bases and J 3 bases; nucleotides not matched to a gene: 8. Germline V gene lookup returns CDR1 SQVTM and CDR2 ANQGSEA.

The chain carries TRBV7-3 and TRBJ2-7; perhaps D is TRBD1 or TRBD2 (5 bases each). With 4 bases removed from V and 8 bases from J, the gap between germline ends came to 15 bases. The CDR3 spans 13 residues. From germline, CDR1 is SGHTA and CDR2 FQGTGA. CDR3 sequence (DNA): TGTGCCAGCAGCTCACCTGGTCAGGGACAGCAGTACTTC. Its translation is CASSSPGQGQQYF.

The J gene is TRBJ1-2, the V gene TRBV2; 8 bases match TRBD1. Germline CDR1 SNHLY, CDR2 FYNNEI. V dropped 4 bases and J dropped 6; count of bases not matched to a gene: 10. The CDR3 totals 15 residues. The CDR3 DNA is TGTGCCAGCAGTGGATCCGGGACAGGTCTCGATGGCTACACCTTC. It yields the protein CASSGSGTGLDGYTF.

This clone was seen once. Other DNA sequences in this sample translate to the same CDR3. The CDR3 sequence is CASSATGNYGYTF. CDR3 nucleotides: TGTGCCAGCAGCGCAACAGGGAACTATGGCTACACCTTC. The rearrangement links TRBV9 to TRBJ1-2; TRBD1 might be the D (6 bases). The V and J ends lost 3 bases and 2 bases respectively, with 8 bases between them. CDR3 size: 13 residues. Germline V gives CDR1 SGDLS, CDR2 YYNGEE. The full variable domain, in which reference TRBV9 and TRBJ1-2 provide the parts outside the CDR3, is DSGVTQTPKHLITATGQRVTLRCSPRSGDLSVYWYQQSLDQGLQFLIQYYNGEERAKGNILERFSAQQFPDLHSELNLSSLELGDSALYFCASSATGNYGYTFGSGTRLTVV.

The chain employs TRBV6-5 and TRBJ2-7; TRBD1 matches 9 bases. The CDR3 spans 16 residues. Trimming took 0 bases from V and 5 from J; bases not matched to a gene: 8. Germline V CDR1 and CDR2: MNHEY, SVGAGI. In DNA form, the CDR3 reads TGTGCCAGCAGTTACTCTGGGACAGGGCACTATGACGAGCAGTACTTC. Translation: CASSYSGTGHYDEQYF.

The V gene is TRBV9, the J gene TRBJ1-1; a possible D gene is TRBD1 (6 bases). Germline V gives CDR1 SGDLS, CDR2 YYNGEE. This CDR3 is built from 14 residues. Trimming removed 0 bases from V and 5 bases from J, with 11 bases in between. CDR3 loop: CASSVDREWTEAFF. CDR3 DNA sequence: TGTGCCAGCAGCGTAGACAGGGAATGGACTGAAGCTTTCTTT.

The chain carries TRBV10-2 and TRBJ2-7; maybe TRBD2 (6 bases). V was shortened by 7 bases and J by 7 bases, with 17 bases between the two germline ends. The germline V gene encodes CDR1 WSHSY and CDR2 SAAADI. CDR3 length: 13 residues. CDR3 sequence reads: CASTPGPGGEQYF. CDR3 coding DNA: TGCGCCAGCACCCCAGGGCCAGGAGGGGAGCAGTACTTC.

The J gene is TRBJ2-5, the V gene TRBV7-9, with TRBD2 as a possible D gene (6 bases). Trimming took off 1 base at V and 5 bases at J, with 11 bases between the two ends. CDR1 is SEHNR, CDR2 FQNEAQ, per germline (reference sequence). The CDR3 length is 14 residues. As DNA, the CDR3 is TGTGCCAGCAGCTTAGTGGGAGGCCAGGAGACCCAGTACTTC. Protein sequence: CASSLVGGQETQYF.

In its sample, this clone was seen a few times. Other DNA sequences in the sample encode the same CDR3. The chain has TRBV5-1 and TRBJ1-2; maybe TRBD1 (5 bases). Trimming left V 0 bases short and J 0 bases short, with 6 bases between. Germline values: CDR1 SGHRS, CDR2 YFSETQ. There are 14 residues in the CDR3. The CDR3 DNA reads TGCGCCAGCAGCTTGGCGACAGCTAACTATGGCTACACCTTC. Translated, it gives CASSLATANYGYTF. The entire variable domain, with the rest obtained from reference TRBV5-1 and TRBJ1-2, is as follows: KAGVTQTPRYLIKTRGQQVTLSCSPISGHRSVSWYQQTPGQGLQFLFEYFSETQRNKGNFPGRFSGRQFSNSRSEMNVSTLELGDSALYLCASSLATANYGYTFGSGTRLTVV.

CDR3 loop: CASSKNRGWAFF. In DNA form, the CDR3 reads TGTGCCAGCAGCAAAAACAGGGGGTGGGCTTTCTTT. The V gene is TRBV7-6, the J gene TRBJ1-1; TRBD1 agrees at 8 bases. The V segment lost 5 bases and the J segment 11 bases; nucleotides outside the gene matches: 7. Germline CDR1 is SGHVS and CDR2 is FNYEAQ. The CDR3 loop spans 12 amino acids.

This chain joins TRBV10-3 and TRBJ2-7; D tentatively reads TRBD1 or TRBD2 (6 bases each). The CDR3 contains 13 residues. Trimming shortened V by 8 bases and J by 8 bases, and 19 bases separated the two germline ends. Germline V CDR1 and CDR2: ENHRY, SYGVKD. The CDR3: CAIGGQDGGKQYF. Here the CDR3 DNA reads TGTGCCATCGGGGGGCAGGACGGCGGCAAGCAGTACTTC.

This clone was recorded once. Other nucleotide sequences in the sample specify the same CDR3. The V call is TRBV9, the J call TRBJ2-3; 12 bases match TRBD2. The CDR3 loop spans 16 amino acids. The trim removed 2 bases at V and 5 bases at J, leaving 6 bases unmatched. Germline V lookup: CDR1 SGDLS, CDR2 YYNGEE. Written as DNA, the CDR3 is TGTGCCAGCAGCGTGCTAGCGGGAGGGCCCGGAGATACGCAGTATTTT. It yields the protein CASSVLAGGPGDTQYF.